This is a list of T cell receptor beta chains from one sample in a study of regulatory dendritic cells for organ transplantation. Only in-frame clones appear in the TCRdb table, and some are missing; sequencing was by immunoSEQ multiplex PCR. The sample lists approximately 35,000 clones, around 90% occurring once. The sequencing input was naive CD4+ T cells from blood. These receptor sequences come from a human donor in good health. CDR3s leave out the opening cysteine and the closing phenylalanine or tryptophan. The order of the fields is V gene, J gene, CDR3 protein.

>TRBV6-6|TRBJ1-4
ASSKPGSTNEKLF
>TRBV7-8|TRBJ1-5
ASSLQGALSQPQH
>TRBV6-5|TRBJ2-5
ASSSDRGRETQY
>TRBV7-2|TRBJ2-7
ASSLQGYEQY
>TRBV5-1|TRBJ2-5
ASSLHLNQETQY
>TRBV28|TRBJ1-5
ASSQDRGRNQPQH
>TRBV2|TRBJ1-6
ASSARYNSPLH
>TRBV15|TRBJ2-2
ATSRPTGGRTGELF
>TRBV18|TRBJ2-7
ASSPDVSYEQY
>TRBV9|TRBJ2-2
ASSVWNGELF
>TRBV19|TRBJ1-5
ASNGGGSNQPQH
>TRBV6-5|TRBJ1-6
ASRPGTVNSPLH
>TRBV15|TRBJ2-7
ATSRAEGSYEQY
>TRBV28|TRBJ1-4
ASTVGTAREKLF
>TRBV4-3|TRBJ2-1
ASSPNPGQGHNEQF
>TRBV11-2|TRBJ2-3
ASSFRNRGNTDTQY
>TRBV11-2|TRBJ2-3
ASSLRGDSGTDTQY
>TRBV19|TRBJ1-6
ASNPGWAISPLH
>TRBV6-5|TRBJ1-2
ASRPDRGGYGYT
>TRBV6-1|TRBJ2-7
ASSRLPGQTYEQY
>TRBV6-1|TRBJ2-1
ASSGRSGGDSYNEQF
>TRBV27|TRBJ1-2
ASSSRTGVTYGYT
>TRBV11-2|TRBJ2-1
ASSRRYADFPPF
>TRBV19|TRBJ2-1
ASSIGLRNEQF
>TRBV5-5|TRBJ2-1
ASSLTGSSYNEQF
>TRBV7-2|TRBJ2-7
ASSAWDDPAYEQY
>TRBV28|TRBJ2-2
ASSLRNTGELF